Listed below are T cell receptor beta chains from one sample, sequenced in a study of T-cell reconstitution after alpha-beta-depleted transplantation in children. TCRdb re-called the PCR reads with MiXCR, one entry per CDR3 protein. The sample carries under 300,000 distinct CDR3 sequences, roughly 12% recorded once. Sequenced material: peripheral blood, taken 180 days after TCRalphabeta/CD19-depleted stem cell transplant. The receptors come from a male patient under 10 years old who had a stem cell transplant for chronic granulomatous disease, so the T cells may come from the graft donor. CDR3s include the opening cysteine and the closing phenylalanine or tryptophan. The order of the fields is V gene, J gene, D gene, CDR3 protein. A D gene is named only where the DNA matches it firmly.

V: TRBV11-2
J: TRBJ1-2
D: TRBD1
CDR3: CASSVGTGLKHLYGYTF

V: TRBV7-2
J: TRBJ2-3
D: NA
CDR3: CASSLGPQGLNTDTQYF

V: TRBV11-1
J: TRBJ2-5
D: TRBD2
CDR3: CASSLEVLAGGQETQYF

V: TRBV12-3/TRBV12-4
J: TRBJ2-1
D: NA
CDR3: CASSLTGQQFF

V: TRBV6-1
J: TRBJ1-2
D: TRBD1
CDR3: CASSRARGPGQGGYGYTF

V: TRBV30
J: TRBJ1-2
D: TRBD1
CDR3: CAWSHTWGQKGFYGYTF

V: TRBV18
J: TRBJ2-7
D: TRBD1
CDR3: CASSRGQLVFYEQYF

V: TRBV5-1
J: TRBJ2-5
D: NA
CDR3: CASSLVATNQETQYF

V: TRBV25-1
J: TRBJ2-5
D: NA
CDR3: CASSNAQNQETQYF

V: TRBV19
J: TRBJ1-1
D: TRBD1
CDR3: CASRQGWTEAFF

V: TRBV4-1
J: TRBJ1-5
D: TRBD1
CDR3: CASSQWTGKDQPQHF

V: TRBV20-1
J: TRBJ2-3
D: NA
CDR3: CSAPSGAGTDTQYF

V: TRBV29-1
J: TRBJ1-2
D: NA
CDR3: CSVEAMMGGRGYTF

V: TRBV29-1
J: TRBJ1-4
D: NA
CDR3: CSVTGQLREKLFF